The TCR beta chain described here comes from a study of blood T cell repertoires in COVID-19. Libraries were prepared by immunoSEQ multiplex PCR; TCRdb keeps only in-frame clonotypes and omits some of them. This sample yields more than 45,000 clones, of which approximately 86% are seen a single time; 15% to 20% belongs to the top ten. V lost 5 bases and J lost 7; bases outside the gene matches: 4. The germline CDR1 and CDR2 sequences are MDHEN and SYDVKM. The CDR3 totals 13 residues. The origin of this receptor is a man between 40 and 49 years old with acute or convalescent COVID-19. The chain carries TRBV28 and TRBJ2-1; 8 bases map to TRBD2. Sample: peripheral blood. CDR3: CASSRLARNEQFF. As DNA, the CDR3 is TGTGCCAGCAGTAGACTAGCGCGTAATGAGCAGTTCTTC.